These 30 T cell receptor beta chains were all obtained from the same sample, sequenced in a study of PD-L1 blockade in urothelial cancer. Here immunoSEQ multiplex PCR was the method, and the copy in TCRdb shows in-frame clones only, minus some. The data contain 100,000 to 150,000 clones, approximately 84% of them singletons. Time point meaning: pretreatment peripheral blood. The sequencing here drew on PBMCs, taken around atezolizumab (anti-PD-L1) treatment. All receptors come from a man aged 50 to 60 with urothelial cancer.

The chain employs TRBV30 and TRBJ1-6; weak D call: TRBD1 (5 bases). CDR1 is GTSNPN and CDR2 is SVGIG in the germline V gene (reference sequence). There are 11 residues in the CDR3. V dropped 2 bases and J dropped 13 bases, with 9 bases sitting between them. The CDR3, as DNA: TGTGCCTGGAGTAGGAGGGGCCCCCTCCACTTT. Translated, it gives CAWSRRGPLHF.

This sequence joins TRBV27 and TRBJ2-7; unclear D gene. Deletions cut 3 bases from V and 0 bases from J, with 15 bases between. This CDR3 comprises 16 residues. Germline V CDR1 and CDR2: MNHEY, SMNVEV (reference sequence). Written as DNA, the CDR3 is TGTGCCAGCAGTTTTGGTTCCGGTGACAACTCCTACGAGCAGTACTTC. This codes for CASSFGSGDNSYEQYF.

The CDR3, as DNA: TGTGCCAGCAACACAGCGGCCCAAGAGACCCAGTACTTC. Translating gives CASNTAAQETQYF. The rearrangement uses TRBV6-1 and TRBJ2-5; weak D call: TRBD2 (5 bases). Looked up from germline, CDR1 is MNHNS and CDR2 is SASEGT. The germline V and J ends were trimmed by 7 bases and 1 base, with 10 bases remaining between them. This CDR3 comprises 13 residues.

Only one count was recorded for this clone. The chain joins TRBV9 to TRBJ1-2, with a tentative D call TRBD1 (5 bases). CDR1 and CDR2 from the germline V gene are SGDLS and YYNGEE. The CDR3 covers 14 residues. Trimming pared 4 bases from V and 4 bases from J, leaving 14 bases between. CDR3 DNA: TGTGCCAGCAGCCGGACACGGAGAGGCTATGGCTACACCTTC. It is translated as CASSRTRRGYGYTF.

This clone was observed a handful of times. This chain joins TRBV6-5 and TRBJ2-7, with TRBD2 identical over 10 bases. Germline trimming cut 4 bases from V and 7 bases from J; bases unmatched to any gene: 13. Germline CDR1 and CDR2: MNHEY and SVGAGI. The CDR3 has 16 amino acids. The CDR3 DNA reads TGTGCCAGCAGTTGGGTAGTGGGGCTAGCGGGAGAGGAGCAGTACTTC. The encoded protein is CASSWVVGLAGEEQYF.

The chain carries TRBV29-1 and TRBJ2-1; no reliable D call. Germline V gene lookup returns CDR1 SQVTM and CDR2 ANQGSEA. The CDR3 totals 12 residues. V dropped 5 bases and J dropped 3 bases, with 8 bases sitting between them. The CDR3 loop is CSVRSDYNEQFF. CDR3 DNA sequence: TGCAGCGTTCGGAGCGACTACAATGAGCAGTTCTTC.

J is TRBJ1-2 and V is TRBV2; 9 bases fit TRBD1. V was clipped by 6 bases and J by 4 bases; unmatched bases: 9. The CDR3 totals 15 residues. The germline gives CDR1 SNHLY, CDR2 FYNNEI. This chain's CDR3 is CASRADRGGGYGYTF. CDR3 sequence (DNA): TGTGCCAGCAGGGCCGACAGGGGGGGAGGCTATGGCTACACCTTC.

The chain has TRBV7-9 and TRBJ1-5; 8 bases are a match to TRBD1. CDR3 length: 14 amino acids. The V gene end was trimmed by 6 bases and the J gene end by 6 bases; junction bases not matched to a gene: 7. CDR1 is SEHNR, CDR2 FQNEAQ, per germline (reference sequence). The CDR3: CASSAGGYLQPQHF. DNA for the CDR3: TGTGCCAGCAGTGCAGGGGGCTATCTTCAGCCCCAGCATTTT.

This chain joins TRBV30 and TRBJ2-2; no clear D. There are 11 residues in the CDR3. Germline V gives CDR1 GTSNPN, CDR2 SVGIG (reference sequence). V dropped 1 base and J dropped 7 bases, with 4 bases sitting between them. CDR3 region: CAWSELGELFF. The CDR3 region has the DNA TGTGCCTGGAGTGAACTCGGGGAGCTGTTTTTT. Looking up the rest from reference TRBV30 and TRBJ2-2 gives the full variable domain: SQTIHQWPATLVQPVGSPLSLECTVEGTSNPNLYWYRQAAGRGLQLLFYSVGIGQISSEVPQNLSASRPQDRQFILSSKKLLLSDSGFYLCAWSELGELFFGEGSRLTVL.

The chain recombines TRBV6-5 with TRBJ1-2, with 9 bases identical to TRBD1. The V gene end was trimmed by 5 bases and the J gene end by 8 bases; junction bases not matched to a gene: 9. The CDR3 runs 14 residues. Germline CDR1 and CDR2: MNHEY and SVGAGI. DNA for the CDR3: TGTGCCAGCAGTCACCGGGACAGGGCAAACGGCTACACCTTC. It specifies CASSHRDRANGYTF.

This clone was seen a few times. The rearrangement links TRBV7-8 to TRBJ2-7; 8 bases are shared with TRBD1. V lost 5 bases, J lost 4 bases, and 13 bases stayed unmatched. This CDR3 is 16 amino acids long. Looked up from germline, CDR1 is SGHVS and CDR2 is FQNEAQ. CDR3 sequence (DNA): TGTGCCAGCAGCGCCGGGTTCGACAGGGGCTATTACGAGCAGTACTTC. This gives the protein CASSAGFDRGYYEQYF.

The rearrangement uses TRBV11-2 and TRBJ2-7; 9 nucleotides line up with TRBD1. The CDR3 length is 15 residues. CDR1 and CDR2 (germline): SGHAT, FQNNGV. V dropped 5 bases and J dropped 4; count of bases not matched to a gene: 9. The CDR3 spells CASSTSGTGMYEQYF. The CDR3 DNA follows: TGTGCCAGCAGCACCTCCGGGACAGGGATGTACGAGCAGTACTTC. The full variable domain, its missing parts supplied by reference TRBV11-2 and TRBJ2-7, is EAGVAQSPRYKIIEKRQSVAFWCNPISGHATLYWYQQILGQGPKLLIQFQNNGVVDDSQLPKDRFSAERLKGVDSTLKIQPAKLEDSAVYLCASSTSGTGMYEQYFGPGTRLTVT.

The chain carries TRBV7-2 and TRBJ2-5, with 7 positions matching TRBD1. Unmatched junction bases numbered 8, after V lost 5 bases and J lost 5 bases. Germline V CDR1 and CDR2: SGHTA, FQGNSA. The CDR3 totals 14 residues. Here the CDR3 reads CASSPGQSRETQYF. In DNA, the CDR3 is TGTGCCAGCAGCCCGGGACAGTCCAGGGAGACCCAGTACTTC.

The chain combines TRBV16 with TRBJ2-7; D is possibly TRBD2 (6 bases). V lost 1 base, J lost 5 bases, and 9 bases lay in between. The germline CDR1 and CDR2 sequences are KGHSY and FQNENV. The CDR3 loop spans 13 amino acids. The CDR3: CASSQYGRHEQYF. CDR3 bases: TGTGCCAGCAGCCAATACGGGAGACACGAGCAGTACTTC.

The CDR3 protein is CASSSLAADTQYF. For the CDR3, the DNA is TGTGCCAGCAGCTCCCTAGCGGCGGATACGCAGTATTTT. The chain links TRBV7-3 to TRBJ2-3, with TRBD2 matching over 7 bases. Germline V gene data show CDR1 as SGHTA and CDR2 as FQGTGA. CDR3 length: 13 residues. The junction had 4 bases not matched to a gene; V was cut back by 4 bases and J by 6 bases.

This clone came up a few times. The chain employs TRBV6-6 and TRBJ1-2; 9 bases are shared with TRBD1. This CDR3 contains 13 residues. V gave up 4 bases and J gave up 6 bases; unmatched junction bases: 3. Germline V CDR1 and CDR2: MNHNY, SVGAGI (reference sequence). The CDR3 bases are TGTGCCAGCAGTTGGACAGGGGATGATGGCTACACCTTC. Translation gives CASSWTGDDGYTF.

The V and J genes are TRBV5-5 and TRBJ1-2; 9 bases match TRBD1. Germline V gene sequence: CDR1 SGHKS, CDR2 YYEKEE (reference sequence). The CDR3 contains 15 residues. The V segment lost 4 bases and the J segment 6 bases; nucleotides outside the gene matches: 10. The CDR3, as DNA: TGTGCCAGCAGCCCACGCCCGGGACAGGGAAATGGCTACACCTTC. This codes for CASSPRPGQGNGYTF.

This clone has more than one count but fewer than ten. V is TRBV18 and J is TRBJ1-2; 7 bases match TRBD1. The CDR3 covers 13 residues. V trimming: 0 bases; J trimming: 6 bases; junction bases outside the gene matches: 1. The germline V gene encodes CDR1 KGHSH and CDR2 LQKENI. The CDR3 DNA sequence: TGTGCCAGCTCACCACCTGGACAGGATGGCTACACCTTC. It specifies CASSPPGQDGYTF. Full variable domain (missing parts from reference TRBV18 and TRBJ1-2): NAGVMQNPRHLVRRRGQEARLRCSPMKGHSHVYWYRQLPEEGLKFMVYLQKENIIDESGMPKERFSAEFPKEGPSILRIQQVVRGDSAAYFCASSPPGQDGYTFGSGTRLTVV.

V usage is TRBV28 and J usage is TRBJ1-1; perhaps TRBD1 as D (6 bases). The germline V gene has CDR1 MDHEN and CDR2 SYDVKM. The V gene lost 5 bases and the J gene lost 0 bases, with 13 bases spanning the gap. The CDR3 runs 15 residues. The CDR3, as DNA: TGTGCCAGCAGTCGTAACAGGGTTATGAACACTGAAGCTTTCTTT. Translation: CASSRNRVMNTEAFF.

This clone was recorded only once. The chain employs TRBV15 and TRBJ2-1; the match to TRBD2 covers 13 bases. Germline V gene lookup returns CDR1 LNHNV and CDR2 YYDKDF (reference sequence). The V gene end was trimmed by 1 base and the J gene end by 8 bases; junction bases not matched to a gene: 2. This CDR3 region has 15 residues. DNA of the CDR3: TGTGCCACCAGCAGAGTTGGACTAGCGGGAGATGAGCAGTTCTTC. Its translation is CATSRVGLAGDEQFF.

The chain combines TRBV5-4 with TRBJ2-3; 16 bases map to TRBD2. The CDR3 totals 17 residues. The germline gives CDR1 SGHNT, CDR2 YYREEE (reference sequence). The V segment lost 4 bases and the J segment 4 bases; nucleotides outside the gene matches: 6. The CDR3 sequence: CASSLGTSGRASDTQYF. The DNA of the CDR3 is TGTGCCAGCAGCCTGGGGACTAGCGGGAGGGCCTCAGATACGCAGTATTTT.

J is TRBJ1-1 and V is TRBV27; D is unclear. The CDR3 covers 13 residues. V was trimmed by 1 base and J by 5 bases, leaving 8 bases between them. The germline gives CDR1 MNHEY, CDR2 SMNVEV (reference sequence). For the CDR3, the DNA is TGTGCCAGCAGTTTATTCGGGGAAACTGAAGCTTTCTTT. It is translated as CASSLFGETEAFF.

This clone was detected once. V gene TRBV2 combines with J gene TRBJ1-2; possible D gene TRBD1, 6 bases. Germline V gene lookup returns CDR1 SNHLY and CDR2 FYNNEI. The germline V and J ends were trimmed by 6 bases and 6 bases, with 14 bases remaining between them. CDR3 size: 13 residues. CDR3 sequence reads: CASRVNRENGYTF. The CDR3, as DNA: TGTGCCAGCAGGGTAAACAGGGAGAATGGCTACACCTTC.

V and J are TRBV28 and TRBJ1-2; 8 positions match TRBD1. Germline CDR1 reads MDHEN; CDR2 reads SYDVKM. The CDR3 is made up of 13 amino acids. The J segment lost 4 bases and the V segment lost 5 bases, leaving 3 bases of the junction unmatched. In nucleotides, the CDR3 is TGTGCCAGCAGTACCACAGGGGGCTATGGCTACACCTTC. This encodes CASSTTGGYGYTF.

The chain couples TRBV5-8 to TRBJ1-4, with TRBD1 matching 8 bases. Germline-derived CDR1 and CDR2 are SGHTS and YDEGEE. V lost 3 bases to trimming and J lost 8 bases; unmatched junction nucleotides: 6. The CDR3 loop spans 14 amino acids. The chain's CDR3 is CASSSQGAREKLFF. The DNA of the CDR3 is TGTGCCAGCAGCTCCCAGGGGGCTCGGGAAAAACTGTTTTTT.

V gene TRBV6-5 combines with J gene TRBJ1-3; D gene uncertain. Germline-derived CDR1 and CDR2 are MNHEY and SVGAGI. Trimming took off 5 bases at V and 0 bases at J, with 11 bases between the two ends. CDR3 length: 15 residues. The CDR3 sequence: CASSQDGSSGNTIYF. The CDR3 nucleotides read TGTGCCAGCAGTCAAGACGGGAGCTCTGGAAACACCATATATTTT.

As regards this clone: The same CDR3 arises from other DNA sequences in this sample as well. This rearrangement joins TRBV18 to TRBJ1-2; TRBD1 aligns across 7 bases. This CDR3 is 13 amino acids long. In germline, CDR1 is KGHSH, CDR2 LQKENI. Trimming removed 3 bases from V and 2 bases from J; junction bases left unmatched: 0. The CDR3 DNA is TGTGCCAGCTCACCGGACAGGAACTATGGCTACACCTTC. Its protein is CASSPDRNYGYTF.

This CDR3 reads CASSFAGKTVNNSPLHF. The CDR3 DNA reads as TGTGCCAGCAGCTTCGCAGGGAAAACCGTCAATAATTCACCCCTCCACTTT. The chain links TRBV13 to TRBJ1-6; TRBD1 might be the D (5 bases). The CDR3 is 17 residues long. Per germline, CDR1 PRHDT and CDR2 FYEKMQ (reference sequence). Trimming cost V 3 bases and J 5 bases, with 17 bases left between them.

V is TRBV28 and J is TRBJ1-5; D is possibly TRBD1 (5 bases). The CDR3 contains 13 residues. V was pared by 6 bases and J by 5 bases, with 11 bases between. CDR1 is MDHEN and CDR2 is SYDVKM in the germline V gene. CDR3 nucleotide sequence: TGTGCCAGCAGGTCGACAGCTCATCAGCCCCAGCATTTT. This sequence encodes CASRSTAHQPQHF.

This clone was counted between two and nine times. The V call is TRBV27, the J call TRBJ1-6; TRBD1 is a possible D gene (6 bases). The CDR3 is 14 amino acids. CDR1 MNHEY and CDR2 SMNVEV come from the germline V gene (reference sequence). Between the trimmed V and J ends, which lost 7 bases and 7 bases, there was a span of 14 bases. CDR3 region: CASNVQGPNSPLHF. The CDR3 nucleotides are TGTGCCAGCAACGTGCAGGGGCCGAATTCACCCCTCCACTTT.